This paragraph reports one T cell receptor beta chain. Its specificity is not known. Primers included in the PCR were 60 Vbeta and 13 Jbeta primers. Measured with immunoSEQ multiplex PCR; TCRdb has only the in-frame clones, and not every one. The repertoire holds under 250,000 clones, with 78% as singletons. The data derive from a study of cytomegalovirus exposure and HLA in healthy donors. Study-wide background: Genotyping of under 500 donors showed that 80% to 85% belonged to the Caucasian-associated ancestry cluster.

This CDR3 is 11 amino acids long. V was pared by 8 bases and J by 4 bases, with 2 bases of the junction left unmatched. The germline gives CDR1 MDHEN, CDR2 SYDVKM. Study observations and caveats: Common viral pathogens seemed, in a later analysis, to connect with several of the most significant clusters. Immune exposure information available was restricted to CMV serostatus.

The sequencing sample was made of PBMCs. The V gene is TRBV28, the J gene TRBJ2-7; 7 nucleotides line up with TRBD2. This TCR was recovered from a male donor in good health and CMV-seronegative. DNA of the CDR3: TGTGCCAGCGGGGGGGGATACGAGCAGTACTTC. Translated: CASGGGYEQYF.